The 14 T cell receptor beta chains reported below all come from one sample, sequenced in a study of blood T cell repertoires in COVID-19. The table came from immunoSEQ multiplex PCR; TCRdb's copy has only in-frame clones and leaves some out. Among about 170,000 clones, 84% were seen once, and the ten largest hold approximately 15%. Sample: peripheral blood. All receptors derive from a woman aged 65 to 85 with COVID-19, enrolled during active disease.

J is TRBJ2-5 and V is TRBV30; 9 nucleotides align to TRBD2. This CDR3 has 16 residues. Germline-derived CDR1 and CDR2 are GTSNPN and SVGIG (reference sequence). V lost 0 bases, J lost 3 bases, and 8 bases stayed unmatched. The CDR3 here is CAWSVPGVAGEETQYF. Written as DNA, the CDR3 is TGTGCCTGGAGTGTACCCGGAGTAGCGGGAGAAGAGACCCAGTACTTC.

CDR3 nucleotide sequence: TGTGCCAGCAGCTTAATAGGAGGACAGGGGGACACAGATACGCAGTATTTT. Translating gives CASSLIGGQGDTDTQYF. The chain employs TRBV7-6 and TRBJ2-3; 10 positions agree with TRBD1. The CDR3 extends over 17 amino acids. Trimming at V came to 2 bases and at J to 2 bases, leaving 7 bases not matched to a gene. Germline V gives CDR1 SGHVS, CDR2 FNYEAQ.

This chain joins TRBV18 and TRBJ2-1; D is uncertain. The CDR3 totals 13 residues. Trimming removed 2 bases at V and 5 bases at J, with 7 bases between. The germline gives CDR1 KGHSH, CDR2 LQKENI. Here the CDR3 reads CASSPKPNNEQFF. CDR3 nucleotide sequence: TGTGCCAGCTCACCAAAGCCTAACAATGAGCAGTTCTTC.

The rearrangement uses TRBV5-1 and TRBJ2-7, with D possibly matching TRBD2 (5 bases). Per the germline V gene, CDR1 is SGHRS and CDR2 is YFSETQ. The ends were cut back, 1 base at V and 6 bases at J, with 11 bases in the middle. The CDR3 runs 13 residues. CDR3 amino acids: CASSLKLVSEQYF. The CDR3 region has the DNA TGCGCCAGCAGCTTGAAACTAGTTTCCGAGCAGTACTTC.

The rearrangement joins TRBV5-1 to TRBJ1-2; 7 positions match TRBD1. Germline CDR1 is SGHRS and CDR2 is YFSETQ. This CDR3 has 14 residues. With V trimmed by 7 bases and J by 3 bases, 9 bases remained unmatched. The CDR3 nucleotides are TGCGCCAGCCGGCCCGGGACAGACGACTATGGCTACACCTTC. This sequence encodes CASRPGTDDYGYTF.

This chain connects TRBV27 to TRBJ1-2; TRBD1 matches 7 bases. CDR3 length: 15 amino acids. Trimming took 6 bases from V and 3 from J; bases not matched to a gene: 10. The V gene's germline CDR1 is MNHEY and CDR2 SMNVEV (reference sequence). Here the CDR3 DNA reads TGTGCCAGCAGCCGCGACAGGGTCAGCCACTATGGCTACACCTTC. Translated, it gives CASSRDRVSHYGYTF.

The genes are TRBV27 and TRBJ2-3; possibly TRBD1 for D (6 bases). Trimming stripped 6 bases from V and 2 bases from J, with 12 bases between. The CDR3 sequence is 14 residues long. Per the germline V gene, CDR1 is MNHEY and CDR2 is SMNVEV (reference sequence). The CDR3 spells CASRQGIYTDTQYF. CDR3 nucleotides: TGTGCCAGCAGGCAGGGGATTTACACAGATACGCAGTATTTT.

The rearrangement uses TRBV13 and TRBJ2-2; 8 nucleotides line up with TRBD1. V shed 4 bases and J 4 bases; nucleotides not matched to a gene: 17. From germline, CDR1 is PRHDT and CDR2 FYEKMQ (reference sequence). CDR3 length: 19 amino acids. The DNA of the CDR3 is TGTGCCAGCAGCTCCGATCGTCTCCCGGGACAGGCGATCACCGGGGAGCTGTTTTTT. It encodes CASSSDRLPGQAITGELFF.

This chain uses TRBV29-1 with TRBJ2-1; D perhaps matches TRBD1 (5 bases). V was trimmed by 4 bases and J by 8 bases, leaving 9 bases between them. CDR3 length equals 11 residues. CDR1 is SQVTM, CDR2 ANQGSEA, per germline. The CDR3 DNA reads TGCAGCGTTGGCAGGGTCGATGAGCAGTTCTTC. Protein: CSVGRVDEQFF.

This clone was seen only once. This chain joins TRBV6-6 and TRBJ1-5; TRBD1 aligns across 10 bases. This CDR3 is built from 21 residues. J lost 3 bases, V lost 5 bases, and 22 bases had no gene match. Per the germline V gene, CDR1 is MNHNY and CDR2 is SVGAGI (reference sequence). The CDR3 DNA sequence: TGTGCCAGCAGTCGATGGGACAGGGGAAGGAAGTTCGGGGCCGCCAATCAGCCCCAGCATTTT. The encoded protein is CASSRWDRGRKFGAANQPQHF.

CDR3 loop: CASSLTATGTEAFF. The CDR3 DNA reads TGTGCCAGCAGCTTAACGGCGACGGGCACTGAAGCTTTCTTT. The V call is TRBV7-2, the J call TRBJ1-1; D gene unclear. Between the trimmed V and J ends, which lost 2 bases and 4 bases, there was a span of 11 bases. The V gene's germline CDR1 is SGHTA and CDR2 FQGNSA. The CDR3 totals 14 residues.

The V and J genes are TRBV27 and TRBJ2-3, with D perhaps matching TRBD2 (6 bases). The germline V gene encodes CDR1 MNHEY and CDR2 SMNVEV (reference sequence). The CDR3 length is 15 residues. Between the trimmed V and J ends, which lost 6 bases and 2 bases, there was a span of 15 bases. CDR3 nucleotide sequence: TGTGCCAGCAGGGGCCGACTAGTTGCCACAGATACGCAGTATTTT. It translates to CASRGRLVATDTQYF.

The V and J genes are TRBV14 and TRBJ2-2, with TRBD1 matching over 11 bases. Germline lookup yields CDR1 SGHDN and CDR2 FVKESK. The CDR3 sequence is 16 residues long. V was pared by 3 bases and J by 4 bases, with 4 bases of the junction left unmatched. The CDR3 DNA sequence: TGTGCCAGCAGCCAGGACAGGGGGCAGGCCACCGGGGAGCTGTTTTTT. Translating it yields CASSQDRGQATGELFF.

J is TRBJ2-2 and V is TRBV28; 7 bases agree with TRBD2. This CDR3 has 15 residues. CDR1 and CDR2 from the germline V gene are MDHEN and SYDVKM. The V gene end was trimmed by 3 bases and the J gene end by 5 bases; junction bases not matched to a gene: 6. CDR3 region: CASSFPQGGTGELFF. The CDR3 nucleotides read TGTGCCAGCAGTTTCCCCCAGGGAGGGACCGGGGAGCTGTTTTTT.